The sequence of this T cell receptor beta chain was determined in a study of cytomegalovirus exposure and HLA in healthy donors. This clone appeared a single time. Its antigen is as yet unknown. V lost 2 bases and J 4 bases, leaving 17 bases between the germline ends. The V gene's germline CDR1 is MNHEY and CDR2 SMNVEV (reference sequence). This CDR3 has 16 residues. Libraries were prepared by immunoSEQ multiplex PCR; TCRdb keeps only in-frame clonotypes and omits some of them. Found here are around 160,000 clones, approximately 90% of them singletons; the top ten hold just under 3%. Overall study results and limits: TCR beta chains numbering more than 150 were designated cytomegalovirus-associated.

The rearrangement joins TRBV27 to TRBJ1-2; D gene unclear. The clonotype originates from a man aged 18-30 years in good health and CMV-seronegative. Sequencing was performed on PBMCs. In nucleotides, the CDR3 is TGTGCCAGCAGTTTAAGGAGGGCCCAATGGGGCTATGGCTACACCTTC. Amino acids: CASSLRRAQWGYGYTF.